This T cell receptor beta chain was identified in a study of shared clonotypes between healthy human individuals. Overall study context: CD8 memory received one plate per donor, CD8 naive two, CD4 memory three and CD4 naive three. Overall study results and limits: Non-shared clonotypes showed lower generation probabilities than clonotypes common to all four donors. As a rule, naive subsets had a larger estimated richness than memory subsets.

With V trimmed by 10 bases and J by 8 bases, 9 bases remained unmatched. Germline-derived CDR1 and CDR2 are SNHLY and FYNNEI. The CDR3 spans 13 residues. Naive CD8 cells, CD45RO-negative and positively selected for CCR7, excluded terminally differentiated effector memory CD45RA+ cells. A remark on this clone: What it recognizes is unknown.

The repertoire was sequenced with immunoSEQ multiplex PCR; TCRdb's copy has only in-frame clones and lacks some. Among about 580,000 clones listed, 98% were seen once. The rearrangement joins TRBV2 to TRBJ1-4, with TRBD1 matching 8 bases. This sequence originates from a man aged 30-40 years in good health. The specimen sequenced was naive CD8+ T cells sorted from blood. CDR3 nucleotide sequence: TGTGCCACCCTGACAGGGGTAGGCGAAAAACTGTTTTTT. It is translated as CATLTGVGEKLFF.